This T cell receptor (beta chain) was captured in a study of glioma-infiltrating T cells. Using RNA template, CDR3s of TCR alpha and beta were amplified with iRepertoire arm-PCR. TCRdb recomputed calls from the multiplex PCR reads with MiXCR, one row per CDR3 protein. The sample records about 110,000 distinct CDR3 sequences, less than 30% being singletons. This CDR3 has 16 amino acids. Trimming removed 1 base from V and 4 bases from J, with 16 bases in between. From germline, CDR1 is SGHTA and CDR2 FQGNSA. Sequencing was performed on glioma tissue, nonneoplastic brain tissue, or PBMCs (not recorded which). The chain employs TRBV7-2 and TRBJ1-2, with TRBD1 as a possible D gene (6 bases). This TCR was sampled from a human donor with low-grade glioma or glioblastoma, undergoing nonglioma brain surgery, or in good health (not recorded which). The CDR3 bases are TGTGCCAGCAGCTTAGGCCCCCCCGGGACAAGCTATGGCTACACCTTC. Translation gives CASSLGPPGTSYGYTF.